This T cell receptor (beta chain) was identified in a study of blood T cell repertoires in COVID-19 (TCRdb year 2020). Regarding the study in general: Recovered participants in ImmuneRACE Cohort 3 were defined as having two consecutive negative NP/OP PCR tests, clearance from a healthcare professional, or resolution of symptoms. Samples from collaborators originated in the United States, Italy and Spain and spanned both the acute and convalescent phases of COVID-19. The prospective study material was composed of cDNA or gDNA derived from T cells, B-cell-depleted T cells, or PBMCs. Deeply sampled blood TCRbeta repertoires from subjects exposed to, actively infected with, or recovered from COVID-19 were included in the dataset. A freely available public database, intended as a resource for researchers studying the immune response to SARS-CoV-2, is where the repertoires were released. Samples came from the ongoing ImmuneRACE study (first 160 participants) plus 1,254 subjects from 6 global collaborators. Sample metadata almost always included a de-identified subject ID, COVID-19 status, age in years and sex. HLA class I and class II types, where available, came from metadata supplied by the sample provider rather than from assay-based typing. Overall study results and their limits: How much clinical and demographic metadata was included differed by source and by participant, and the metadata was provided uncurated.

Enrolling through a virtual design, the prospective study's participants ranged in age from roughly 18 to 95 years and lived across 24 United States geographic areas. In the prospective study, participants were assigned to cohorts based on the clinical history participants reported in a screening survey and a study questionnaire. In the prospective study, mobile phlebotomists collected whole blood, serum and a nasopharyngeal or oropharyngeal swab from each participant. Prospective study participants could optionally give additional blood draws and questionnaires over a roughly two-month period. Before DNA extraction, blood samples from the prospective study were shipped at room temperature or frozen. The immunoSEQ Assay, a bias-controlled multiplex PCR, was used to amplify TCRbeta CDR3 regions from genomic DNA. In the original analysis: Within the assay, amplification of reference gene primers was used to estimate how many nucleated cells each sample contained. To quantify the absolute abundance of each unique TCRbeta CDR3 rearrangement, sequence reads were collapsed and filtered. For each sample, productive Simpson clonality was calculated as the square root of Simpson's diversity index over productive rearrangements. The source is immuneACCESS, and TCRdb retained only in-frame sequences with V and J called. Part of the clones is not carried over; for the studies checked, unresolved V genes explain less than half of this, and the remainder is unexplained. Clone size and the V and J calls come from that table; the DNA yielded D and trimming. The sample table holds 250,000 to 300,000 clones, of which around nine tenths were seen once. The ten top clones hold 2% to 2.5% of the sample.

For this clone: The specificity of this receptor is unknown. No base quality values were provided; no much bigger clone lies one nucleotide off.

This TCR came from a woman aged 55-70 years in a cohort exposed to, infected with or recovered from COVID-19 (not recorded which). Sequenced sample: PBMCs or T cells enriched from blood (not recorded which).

The CDR3 region reads CASTTGGTGGSGELFF. In nucleotides, the sequence is TGTGCCAGCACCACTGGGGGGACAGGGGGATCCGGGGAGCTGTTTTTT. The V gene is TRBV28 and the J gene is TRBJ2-2, and 11 bases in between align with TRBD1. Measured from the cysteine to the phenylalanine, the CDR3 is 16 residues long. Just the 48-base CDR3 DNA is kept, in frame starting at base 1. Trimmed from V: 7 bases; trimmed from J: 6 bases; junction bases lacking a gene match: 10. From a lookup of the germline V gene, CDR1 and CDR2 are MDHEN and SYDVKM.